The 6 T cell receptor beta chains below all came from one sample that was sequenced in a study of blood T cells in healthy people across ages (dated by TCRdb to the mid-2010s). Receptor amplification or capture employed 5' RACE. TCRdb names Illumina HiSeq 2500 as the instrument used. A second PCR of about 7 to 12 cycles was run with a J-beta primer mix and a sample-barcoded 5' primer. Using fastp at Q25 and MiXCR, TCRdb reprocessed the public reads and kept productive beta chains. When rows share a CDR3 protein, they turn into one entry using the most common DNA and genes. The sample table shows 550,000 to 600,000 distinct CDR3 sequences, and roughly 29% are seen once. The top ten clonotypes cover around 20% of the sample. The source material was blood. Every receptor here comes from a woman in her sixties or seventies in good health.

The gene calls are TRBV12-3 or TRBV12-4 and TRBJ2-3; TRBD2 is a possible D gene (6 bases). The CDR3 contains 16 residues. The germline V and J ends were trimmed by 1 base and 6 bases, with 17 bases remaining between them. CDR3 amino acids: CASSLGAGGAGDTQYF. The CDR3 region has the DNA TGTGCCAGCAGTTTAGGAGCGGGCGGAGCAGGGGATACGCAGTATTTT.

The chain's CDR3 is CASSYSRGVETQYF. The CDR3 region has the DNA TGTGCCAGCAGCTACAGCAGGGGAGTGGAGACCCAGTACTTC. This sequence joins TRBV7-9 and TRBJ2-5; maybe TRBD1 (6 bases). This CDR3 contains 14 residues. The germline CDR1 and CDR2 sequences are SEHNR and FQNEAQ (reference sequence). Between the trimmed V and J ends, which lost 4 bases and 5 bases, there was a span of 14 bases. The full variable domain, rest sourced from reference TRBV7-9 and TRBJ2-5, is DTGVSQNPRHKITKRGQNVTFRCDPISEHNRLYWYRQTLGQGPEFLTYFQNEAQLEKSRLLSDRFSAERPKGSFSTLEIQRTEQGDSAMYLCASSYSRGVETQYFGPGTRLLVL.

The V gene is TRBV6-6, the J gene TRBJ1-2, with D tentatively TRBD1 (6 bases). CDR1 MNHNY and CDR2 SVGAGI come from the germline V gene (reference sequence). V gave up 6 bases and J gave up 4 bases, with 15 bases separating them. The CDR3 has 14 amino acids. In DNA form, the CDR3 reads TGTGCCAGCAGGACAGGATCTGGGGCCTATGGCTACACCTTC. Protein product: CASRTGSGAYGYTF.

The chain employs TRBV5-6 and TRBJ1-4; TRBD1 is a possible D gene (6 bases). This CDR3 has 15 residues. Deletions cut 5 bases from V and 0 bases from J, with 11 bases between. Germline assignment: CDR1 SGHDT and CDR2 YYEEEE. In DNA form, the CDR3 reads TGTGCCAGCAGTTTTCAGGGGACAACTAATGAAAAACTGTTTTTT. Amino acid sequence: CASSFQGTTNEKLFF.

In this sample, this clonotype turned up a few times. The genes are TRBV6-2 or TRBV6-3 and TRBJ2-7; tentatively, D is TRBD1 (6 bases). The CDR3 sequence is 14 residues long. V lost 2 bases and J 6 bases, leaving 14 bases between the germline ends. CDR1 is MNHEY, CDR2 SVGEGT, per germline. The CDR3 region is CASSYGNRAAEQYF. CDR3 in DNA: TGTGCCAGCAGTTACGGTAACAGGGCCGCCGAGCAGTACTTC.

The chain is built from TRBV7-2 and TRBJ2-3; D gene ambiguous. The CDR3 consists of 12 residues. CDR1 is SGHTA and CDR2 is FQGNSA in the germline V gene. Trimming stripped 2 bases from V and 8 bases from J, with 8 bases between. The CDR3 sequence: CASSLPPFTQYF. The CDR3 DNA is TGTGCCAGCAGCTTACCTCCATTTACGCAGTATTTT.